This T cell receptor (beta chain) was obtained from a study of blood T cells in healthy people across ages. Broader study findings: Long-lived donors exceeded aged donors in naive CD4+ cells and diversity.

Together with a sample-barcoded 5' primer, a J-beta primer mix was included in a second PCR lasting roughly 7 to 11 cycles. Each cDNA molecule was tagged by a template-switch adaptor with 12 random nucleotides. TCRdb called the 5' RACE reads again in MiXCR, with one record for every CDR3 protein. The sample shows some 1.4 million distinct CDR3 sequences, roughly 40% of them seen only once. This clonotype was found a few times. Its antigen is unidentified. Roughly 9.2 milliliters was the volume of peripheral blood drawn from each donor. Isolation per sample recovered at least 7 million PBMCs. This clonotype originated in a woman between 18 and 30 years old in good health. The specimen sequenced was blood.

CDR3 amino acids: CASSITRTAYEQYF. The CDR3 nucleotides read TGTGCCAGCAGTATCACTCGGACAGCCTACGAGCAGTACTTC. This rearrangement joins TRBV6-5 to TRBJ2-7, with D possibly matching TRBD1 (6 bases). Per germline, CDR1 MNHEY and CDR2 SVGAGI. With 5 bases removed from V and 2 bases from J, the gap between germline ends came to 13 bases. This CDR3 has 14 amino acids.